This TCR beta chain was observed in a study of shared clonotypes between healthy human individuals. The CDR3 is 13 amino acids. V was trimmed by 2 bases and J by 1 base, leaving 5 bases between them. Germline V gene lookup returns CDR1 MNHEY and CDR2 SMNVEV (reference sequence). Profiling relied on immunoSEQ multiplex PCR, and the TCRdb table lists in-frame clones only, not all of them. This sample yields 1.5 million to 2.5 million clones, of which approximately 94% are seen a single time; 0.95% to 1.5% belongs to the top ten. This clone was detected only once. The identical CDR3 is also encoded by other nucleotide sequences in the sample. Terminally differentiated effector memory CD45RA+ cells were excluded from the naive CD8 cells, which were CD45RO-negative and positively selected for CCR7.

The chain carries TRBV27 and TRBJ1-1; D not resolved. Sequencing was carried out using naive CD8+ T cells sorted from blood. The origin of this receptor is a man between 18 and 29 years old in good health. DNA of the CDR3: TGTGCCAGCAGTTTAGTCAGGAACACTGAAGCTTTCTTT. Translating gives CASSLVRNTEAFF.